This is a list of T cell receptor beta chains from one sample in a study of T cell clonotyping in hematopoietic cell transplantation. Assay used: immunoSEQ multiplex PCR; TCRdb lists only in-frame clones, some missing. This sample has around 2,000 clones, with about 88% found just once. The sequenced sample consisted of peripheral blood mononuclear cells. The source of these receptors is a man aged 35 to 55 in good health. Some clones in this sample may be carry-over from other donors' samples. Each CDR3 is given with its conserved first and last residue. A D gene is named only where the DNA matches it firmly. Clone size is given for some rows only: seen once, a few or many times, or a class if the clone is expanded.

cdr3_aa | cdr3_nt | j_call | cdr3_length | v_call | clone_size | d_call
CASSRRLSDQETQYF | TGTGCCAGCAGCCGAAGGTTGAGCGACCAAGAGACCCAGTACTTC | TRBJ2-5 | 15 | TRBV11-3 | - | -
CASASSGRPSGNTIYF | TGTGCTAGTGCTTCCTCGGGAAGGCCCTCTGGAAACACCATATATTTT | TRBJ1-3 | 16 | TRBV12-5 | - | -
CAWSRAGASSYNSPLHF | TGTGCCTGGAGTAGGGCAGGGGCGAGCTCCTATAATTCACCCCTCCACTTT | TRBJ1-6 | 17 | TRBV30 | - | -
CASSSLSGGGETQYF | TGTGCCAGCAGCTCCCTTAGCGGGGGAGGGGAGACCCAGTACTTC | TRBJ2-5 | 15 | TRBV5-6 | - | TRBD2
CASMGQNTGELFF | TGTGCCAGCATGGGACAGAACACCGGGGAGCTGTTTTTT | TRBJ2-2 | 13 | TRBV4-2 | - | -
CASSSSPGVVQQFF | TGTGCCAGCAGCTCATCTCCGGGGGTAGTCCAGCAGTTCTTC | TRBJ2-1 | 14 | TRBV7-2 | - | -
CASSYGAGASTDTQYF | TGTGCCAGCAGTTACGGGGCAGGAGCTAGCACAGATACGCAGTATTTT | TRBJ2-3 | 16 | TRBV6-5 | - | -
CASSLTGTGNTEAFF | TGTGCCAGCAGCCTAACCGGGACAGGAAACACTGAAGCTTTCTTT | TRBJ1-1 | 15 | TRBV4-2 | - | TRBD1
CASSYGGAIYEQYF | TGCGCCAGCAGCTACGGGGGAGCGATCTACGAGCAGTACTTC | TRBJ2-7 | 14 | TRBV5-1 | - | -
CASSTDYGETQYF | TGTGCCAGCAGCACAGACTATGGGGAGACCCAGTACTTC | TRBJ2-5 | 13 | TRBV9 | - | -
CASSRRDTEAFF | TGTGCCAGCAGCCGACGGGACACTGAAGCTTTCTTT | TRBJ1-1 | 12 | TRBV11-3 | - | -
CASSTGYEQYF | TGTGCCAGCAGTACAGGGTACGAGCAGTACTTC | TRBJ2-7 | 11 | TRBV2 | - | -
CASRLGCCTGSSTDTQYF | TGTGCAAGTCGCTTAGGGTGTTGTACTGGCTCTAGCACAGATACGCAGTATTTT | TRBJ2-3 | 18 | TRBV12-2 | - | -
CASSPGRDTQYF | TGTGCCAGCAGCCCAGGACGAGATACGCAGTATTTT | TRBJ2-3 | 12 | TRBV5-8 | - | -
CASSLGQGFFSGYTF | TGTGCCAGCAGCTTAGGCCAGGGATTCTTCTCTGGCTACACCTTC | TRBJ1-2 | 15 | TRBV7-9 | - | -
CAIAEEKETQYF | TGTGCCATCGCGGAGGAAAAGGAGACCCAGTACTTC | TRBJ2-5 | 12 | TRBV6-4 | - | -
CASSGMTGQYGYTF | TGTGCCAGCAGCGGAATGACGGGACAGTATGGCTACACCTTC | TRBJ1-2 | 14 | TRBV2 | - | TRBD1
CASKAGAGSYGYTF | TGTGCCAGCAAGGCAGGGGCCGGCAGCTATGGCTACACCTTC | TRBJ1-2 | 14 | TRBV27 | - | -
CASSLAWGGVNTGELFF | TGTGCCAGCAGCTTAGCGTGGGGCGGGGTGAACACCGGGGAGCTGTTTTTT | TRBJ2-2 | 17 | TRBV7-9 | - | -
CASSGRDSMNTEAFF | TGTGCCAGCAGTGGGCGGGACAGCATGAACACTGAAGCTTTCTTT | TRBJ1-1 | 15 | TRBV6-5 | - | TRBD1
CASRRGGGSSYNEQFF | TGCGCCAGCAGGCGAGGGGGGGGAAGCTCCTACAATGAGCAGTTCTTC | TRBJ2-1 | 16 | TRBV5-1 | - | -
CASSYQGGAISGELFF | TGTGCCAGCAGTTACCAAGGGGGCGCGATATCCGGGGAGCTGTTTTTT | TRBJ2-2 | 16 | TRBV27 | - | TRBD1
CASSPTGMAQPQHF | TGCGCCAGCAGCCCAACCGGGATGGCTCAGCCCCAGCATTTT | TRBJ1-5 | 14 | TRBV4-1 | - | -
CASSLEWAGNYGYTF | TGTGCCAGCAGCTTGGAGTGGGCAGGGAACTATGGCTACACCTTC | TRBJ1-2 | 15 | TRBV5-5 | - | -
CASSLAALGYGYTF | TGTGCCAGCAGCTTGGCAGCCTTAGGATATGGCTACACCTTC | TRBJ1-2 | 14 | TRBV7-8 | - | -
CASRSEGELFF | TGTGCCAGCAGGTCTGAAGGGGAGCTGTTTTTT | TRBJ2-2 | 11 | TRBV7-9 | - | -
CASTTGVEDTEAFF | TGTGCCAGCACCACGGGGGTGGAGGACACTGAAGCTTTCTTT | TRBJ1-1 | 14 | TRBV9 | - | -
CASKTTGGPEAFF | TGTGCCAGCAAAACCACAGGGGGCCCTGAAGCTTTCTTT | TRBJ1-1 | 13 | TRBV25-1 | - | TRBD1
CASSYGGQTSTDTQYF | TGTGCCAGCAGTTACGGCGGGCAGACTAGCACAGATACGCAGTATTTT | TRBJ2-3 | 16 | TRBV6-6 | - | -
CASSQRGARSTGELFF | TGTGCCAGCAGCCAACGAGGGGCGCGTAGCACCGGGGAGCTGTTTTTT | TRBJ2-2 | 16 | TRBV14 | - | -
CASSLAGGRRSYEQYF | TGTGCCAGCAGTTTAGCCGGGGGAAGGAGGTCCTACGAGCAGTACTTC | TRBJ2-7 | 16 | TRBV27 | once | -
CASSLGPGSEQFF | TGTGCCAGCAGCTTGGGCCCGGGAAGTGAGCAGTTCTTC | TRBJ2-1 | 13 | TRBV5-5 | - | -
CASHPGQGTAQYF | TGTGCCAGCCATCCGGGACAGGGGACCGCGCAGTACTTC | TRBJ2-7 | 13 | TRBV7-9 | - | TRBD1
CACIAGGGDTQYF | TGTGCCTGTATAGCGGGGGGGGGAGATACGCAGTATTTT | TRBJ2-3 | 13 | TRBV30 | - | TRBD2
CASSQAGTGERGYTF | TGCGCCAGCAGCCAAGCCGGGACAGGGGAACGCGGCTACACCTTC | TRBJ1-2 | 15 | TRBV4-1 | - | TRBD1
CASSAASYNEQFF | TGTGCCAGCAGCGCCGCCTCCTACAATGAGCAGTTCTTC | TRBJ2-1 | 13 | TRBV9 | once | -
CASSLVGSSYEQYF | TGTGCCAGCAGCTTAGTGGGGTCCTCCTACGAGCAGTACTTC | TRBJ2-7 | 14 | TRBV7-9 | - | -
CASSFQGVSNYGYTF | TGTGCCAGCAGCTTCCAGGGGGTTTCTAACTATGGCTACACCTTC | TRBJ1-2 | 15 | TRBV7-9 | once | TRBD1
CASSLGKMNTEAFF | TGTGCCAGCAGTTTAGGGAAAATGAACACTGAAGCTTTCTTT | TRBJ1-1 | 14 | TRBV6-5 | - | -
CAWSDWRRYGYTF | TGTGCCTGGAGTGACTGGAGGAGGTATGGCTACACCTTC | TRBJ1-2 | 13 | TRBV30 | - | -
CASSAGTSTGELFF | TGTGCCAGCAGCGCCGGGACCAGCACCGGGGAGCTGTTTTTT | TRBJ2-2 | 14 | TRBV5-6 | - | -
CASSQGYGYEQYF | TGTGCCAGCAGCCAAGGGTACGGCTACGAGCAGTACTTC | TRBJ2-7 | 13 | TRBV4-2 | - | -
CASSQDLAGGTDTQYF | TGCGCCAGCAGCCAAGATCTAGCGGGGGGCACAGATACGCAGTATTTT | TRBJ2-3 | 16 | TRBV4-3 | few | TRBD2